This TCR beta chain is from a study of T cells in Graves' hyperthyroidism and ophthalmopathy. Study outcomes and limitations: A model built on 13 V-J features separated ophthalmopathy from stable hyperthyroidism. Peripheral blood also featured most of the thyroid clonotypes expanded above 0.001. Ophthalmopathy, which appeared later, was predicted by the model a median around 6 months before onset.

Exclusion of patients followed from uncontrolled infection, other autoimmune disease, pregnancy or lactation. RNA transcripts served as the template for amplifying TCR beta CDR3 regions. The HTBI primer set was used in a first-round RT-PCR of the TCR CDR3. TCRdb reprocessed the multiplex PCR reads via MiXCR and lists one record per CDR3 protein. This sample has roughly 500,000 distinct CDR3 sequences, with roughly 50% found just once. This clonotype was seen a handful of times. Its antigen is currently unknown. Sequenced: peripheral blood or thyroid tissue (not recorded which). This sequence originates from an adult woman with Graves' disease, either hyperthyroidism or ophthalmopathy (not recorded which).

CDR3 protein: CATGDSGANVLTF. The CDR3 DNA reads as TGTGCCACTGGGGACTCTGGGGCCAACGTCCTGACTTTC. V usage is TRBV12-3 or TRBV12-4 and J usage is TRBJ2-6, with D hard to call. This CDR3 has 13 amino acids. Trimming removed 10 bases from V and 0 bases from J, with 7 bases in between.